This entry lists 21 T cell receptor beta chains sequenced from one sample in a study of post-analysis software for immune sequencing data. Study results and caveats: Patients showed TRBV5-6, TRBV5-1 and TRBV20-1 among five TRBV segments more frequent than in controls.

Unique molecular identifiers had been added to the TCR beta cDNA libraries. TCRdb independently ran MiXCR on the PCR reads; one entry per CDR3 protein. Among roughly 800,000 distinct CDR3 sequences listed, about 43% were seen once. No cognate antigen is known for these TCRs. Sequencing was carried out using blood. The origin of the receptors is a girl between 5 and 17 years old with multiple sclerosis.

This sequence joins TRBV4-2 and TRBJ2-2, with 7 bases matching TRBD1. Germline V gives CDR1 LGHNA, CDR2 YNFKEQ. Losses at the gene ends were 2 bases for V and 6 bases for J; bases not matched to a gene: 12. The CDR3 loop spans 17 amino acids. Here the CDR3 reads CASSQNTGTRGPGELFF. The DNA for the CDR3 is TGTGCCAGCAGCCAAAACACCGGGACGAGGGGGCCCGGGGAGCTGTTTTTT.

The CDR3 DNA follows: TGTGCTAGTGGTTCCTCGGGGTTTGAAGCTTTCTTT. Translating it yields CASGSSGFEAFF. V gene TRBV12-5 combines with J gene TRBJ1-1; D call uncertain. Germline loops: CDR1 LGHNT, CDR2 FRNRAP. V was cut by 4 bases and J by 7 bases, with 10 bases left in between. The CDR3 is 12 residues long. The whole variable domain, filled in from reference TRBV12-5 and TRBJ1-1, reads DARVTQTPRHKVTEMGQEVTMRCQPILGHNTVFWYRQTMMQGLELLAYFRNRAPLDDSGMPKDRFSAEMPDATLATLKIQPSEPRDSAVYFCASGSSGFEAFFGQGTRLTVV.

The chain has TRBV12-5 and TRBJ1-2; 7 bases map to TRBD1. Germline-derived CDR1 and CDR2 are LGHNT and FRNRAP. The CDR3 is 13 residues long. The V segment lost 1 base and the J segment 8 bases; nucleotides outside the gene matches: 4. The CDR3 sequence: CASGLGQGGGYTF. CDR3 in DNA: TGTGCTAGTGGTTTGGGACAGGGCGGAGGCTACACCTTC.

A few counts support this clonotype. The DNA of the CDR3 is TGTGCCAGCAGTTTATGGCCCGGAAGGGAGGCGGATGGCTACACCTTC. Translated, it gives CASSLWPGREADGYTF. The chain couples TRBV27 to TRBJ1-2; no reliable D call. The CDR3 contains 16 residues. The ends were cut back, 1 base at V and 6 bases at J, with 18 bases in the middle. CDR1 and CDR2 from the germline V gene are MNHEY and SMNVEV (reference sequence).

The V and J genes are TRBV20-1 and TRBJ1-1, with TRBD1 as a possible D gene (5 bases). Trimming cost V 6 bases and J 7 bases, with 18 bases left between them. Germline V gene sequence: CDR1 DFQATT, CDR2 SNEGSKA (reference sequence). This CDR3 is built from 13 residues. CDR3 loop: CSAQFRGTDEAFF. In DNA form, the CDR3 reads TGCAGTGCCCAGTTCAGAGGGACGGATGAAGCTTTCTTT.

This chain uses TRBV6-5 with TRBJ2-1, with 14 bases identical to TRBD2. CDR3 length: 16 amino acids. Germline V gene data show CDR1 as MNHEY and CDR2 as SVGAGI. V shed 2 bases, J shed 8 bases, and the junction held 5 bases outside the gene matches. As DNA, the CDR3 is TGTGCCAGCAGTTACGGGACTAGCGGGAGAATCCATGAGCAGTTCTTC. Amino acid sequence: CASSYGTSGRIHEQFF.

The chain uses TRBV27 and TRBJ1-5; D is uncertain. The CDR3 loop spans 14 amino acids. Trimming pared 8 bases from V and 2 bases from J, leaving 13 bases between. Germline CDR1 and CDR2: MNHEY and SMNVEV (reference sequence). In DNA form, the CDR3 reads TGTGCCAGCGGAATAGGACTTGGCAATCAGCCCCAGCATTTT. This encodes CASGIGLGNQPQHF.

This clonotype was detected only a few times. The V call is TRBV29-1, the J call TRBJ2-7; D gene ambiguous. The CDR3 is 12 residues long. V was clipped by 4 bases and J by 2 bases, with 9 bases between them. The germline V gene has CDR1 SQVTM and CDR2 ANQGSEA. The CDR3 DNA reads TGCAGCGTTGGTCAGACCCCCTACGAGCAGTACTTC. This encodes CSVGQTPYEQYF.

This chain uses TRBV5-5 with TRBJ1-2; 7 nucleotides match TRBD1. V trimming: 6 bases; J trimming: 8 bases; junction bases outside the gene matches: 16. This CDR3 contains 15 residues. Per germline, CDR1 SGHKS and CDR2 YYEKEE (reference sequence). CDR3 loop: CASIVLDDRVGGYTF. The CDR3 DNA reads as TGTGCCAGCATTGTTCTCGACGACAGGGTGGGCGGCTACACCTTC.

V is TRBV5-5 and J is TRBJ2-5; 9 bases line up with TRBD2. V trimming: 4 bases; J trimming: 0 bases; junction bases outside the gene matches: 10. Per germline, CDR1 SGHKS and CDR2 YYEKEE (reference sequence). The CDR3 has 17 amino acids. The CDR3 sequence is CASSKIDAGGYQETQYF. CDR3 bases: TGTGCCAGCAGCAAGATAGACGCGGGAGGGTACCAAGAGACCCAGTACTTC.

The rearrangement uses TRBV20-1 and TRBJ2-1; TRBD1 or TRBD2 may be the D gene (6 bases each). Germline V gene sequence: CDR1 DFQATT, CDR2 SNEGSKA (reference sequence). The CDR3 runs to 12 residues. V was clipped by 5 bases and J by 7 bases, with 12 bases between them. CDR3: CSARTGRNEQFF. For the CDR3, the DNA is TGCAGTGCTCGTACAGGGAGGAATGAGCAGTTCTTC.

With respect to this clonotype: The CDR3 end shows no conserved phenylalanine or tryptophan, and so a read error is likely. This sequence joins TRBV10-3 and TRBJ2-3; the D gene could be TRBD1 or TRBD2 (5 bases each). This CDR3 has 14 residues. The germline V gene encodes CDR1 ENHRY and CDR2 SYGVKD. Trimming shortened V by 4 bases and J by 2 bases, and 10 bases separated the two germline ends. This chain's CDR3 is CAISAGRNTDTQYL. CDR3 sequence (DNA): TGTGCCATCAGTGCGGGGCGGAACACAGATACGCAGTATCTT.

This clonotype was detected a few times. The genes are TRBV15 and TRBJ2-5, with 14 bases aligning to TRBD2. The germline V gene encodes CDR1 LNHNV and CDR2 YYDKDF (reference sequence). Unmatched junction bases numbered 9, after V lost 4 bases and J lost 11 bases. This CDR3 contains 15 residues. The CDR3 nucleotides read TGTGCCACCAGCAAAACCGGGACTAGCGGGAGAAGGCAGTACTTC. This encodes CATSKTGTSGRRQYF.

This clonotype was seen only a few times. This chain joins TRBV24-1 and TRBJ2-1, with D unresolved. Germline-derived CDR1 and CDR2 are KGHDR and SFDVKD. The CDR3 is 13 residues long. The V gene lost 3 bases and the J gene lost 10 bases, with 12 bases spanning the gap. Written as DNA, the CDR3 is TGTGCCACCAGTGATCCATCGCGTAAAGAGCAGTTCTTC. Its protein is CATSDPSRKEQFF.

The sample holds a few counts of this clonotype. The chain carries TRBV28 and TRBJ2-5; 11 positions agree with TRBD2. This CDR3 comprises 16 residues. Germline CDR1 reads MDHEN; CDR2 reads SYDVKM. V lost 2 bases to trimming and J lost 7 bases; unmatched junction nucleotides: 9. The CDR3 DNA is TGTGCCAGCAGTTTAGAGGGGCTAGCGGGAGGAGGGACCCAGTACTTC. The encoded protein is CASSLEGLAGGGTQYF.

This clonotype turned up a few times. The chain uses TRBV4-3 and TRBJ2-3, with a possible D match to TRBD2 (6 bases). The germline V and J ends were trimmed by 1 base and 1 base, with 12 bases remaining between them. The germline CDR1 and CDR2 sequences are LGHNA and YSLEER. This CDR3 has 16 residues. CDR3 coding DNA: TGCGCCAGCAGCCAAGTTTGGGGGGTTCGCACAGATACGCAGTATTTT. Translated, it gives CASSQVWGVRTDTQYF.

The genes are TRBV20-1 and TRBJ2-3; the D call may be TRBD1 or TRBD2 (5 bases each). The CDR3 loop spans 16 amino acids. CDR1 and CDR2 (germline): DFQATT, SNEGSKA (reference sequence). The V end lost 3 bases, the J end lost 0 bases, and 16 bases lay between the germline ends. The CDR3 loop reads CSASRGLGPSTDTQYF. Here the CDR3 DNA reads TGCAGTGCTAGTCGAGGGCTGGGACCTAGCACAGATACGCAGTATTTT.

This clonotype was detected only a few times. The genes are TRBV20-1 and TRBJ2-3, with 10 positions matching TRBD2. V gave up 5 bases and J gave up 4 bases; unmatched junction bases: 12. The CDR3 sequence is 16 residues long. Germline lookup yields CDR1 DFQATT and CDR2 SNEGSKA (reference sequence). The CDR3 here is CSAQAIKREGSDTQYF. CDR3 sequence (DNA): TGCAGTGCTCAAGCGATAAAGCGGGAGGGCTCAGATACGCAGTATTTT.

This clonotype has only one observation. The gene calls are TRBV21-1 and TRBJ2-1; the table assigns TRBD2, which was not confirmed against the DNA. TRBV21-1 represents a pseudogene. The length of the CDR3 is 16 residues. The CDR3 spells CASSKERGSLYNEQFF. The CDR3 nucleotides are TGTGCCAGCAGCAAAGAAAGAGGGTCTCTGTACAATGAGCAGTTCTTC.

This clonotype was seen many times. The CDR3 sequence is CAPLAKGDEQFF. The CDR3 bases are TGTGCCCCCCTAGCGAAAGGGGATGAGCAGTTCTTC. The gene calls are TRBV24-1 and TRBJ2-1, with D possibly being TRBD2 (6 bases). The CDR3 is made up of 12 amino acids. Trimming left V 12 bases short and J 8 bases short, with 16 bases between. The V gene's germline CDR1 is KGHDR and CDR2 SFDVKD.

The chain couples TRBV6-5 to TRBJ2-4; TRBD1 matches 8 bases. The CDR3 totals 18 residues. Germline assignment: CDR1 MNHEY and CDR2 SVGAGI. Trimming removed 2 bases from V and 0 bases from J; junction bases left unmatched: 9. The DNA for the CDR3 is TGTGCCAGCAGTTACCTGGGACAGGAGGGAGTAGCCAAAAACATTCAGTACTTC. As protein: CASSYLGQEGVAKNIQYF.